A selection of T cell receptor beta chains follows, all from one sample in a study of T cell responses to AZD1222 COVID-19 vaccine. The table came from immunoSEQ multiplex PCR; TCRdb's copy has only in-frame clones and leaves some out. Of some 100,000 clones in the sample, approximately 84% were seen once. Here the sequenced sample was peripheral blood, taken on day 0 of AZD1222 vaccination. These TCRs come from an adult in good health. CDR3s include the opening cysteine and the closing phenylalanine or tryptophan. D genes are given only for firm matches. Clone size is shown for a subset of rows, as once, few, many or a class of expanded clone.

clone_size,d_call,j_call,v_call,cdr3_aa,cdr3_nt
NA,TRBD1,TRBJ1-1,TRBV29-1,CSVEGATGAQTEAFF,TGCAGCGTCGAAGGGGCTACAGGGGCTCAAACTGAAGCTTTCTTT
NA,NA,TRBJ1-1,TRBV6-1,CASSEAVGRGNTEAFF,TGTGCCAGCAGTGAAGCCGTCGGGAGGGGGAACACTGAAGCTTTCTTT
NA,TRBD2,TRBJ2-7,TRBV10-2,CASSELLALEQYF,TGCGCCAGCAGTGAGCTACTAGCGCTCGAGCAGTACTTC
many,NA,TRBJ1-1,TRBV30,CAWSVRVGQFSNTEAFF,TGTGCCTGGAGTGTACGCGTGGGGCAGTTTTCGAACACTGAAGCTTTCTTT
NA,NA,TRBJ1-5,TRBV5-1,CASSLGVSNQPQHF,TGCGCCAGCAGCTTGGGGGTGAGCAATCAGCCCCAGCATTTT
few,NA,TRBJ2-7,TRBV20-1,CSARGDYEQYF,TGCAGTGCTAGAGGTGACTACGAGCAGTACTTC
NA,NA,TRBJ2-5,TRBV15,CATSRVGQETQYF,TGTGCCACCAGCAGAGTTGGACAAGAGACCCAGTACTTC
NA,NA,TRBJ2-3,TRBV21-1,CASSKAELADRPDTQYF,TGTGCCAGCAGCAAAGCTGAACTAGCGGACCGACCAGATACGCAGTATTTT
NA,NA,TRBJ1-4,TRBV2,CASSEGLHEKLFF,TGTGCCAGCAGTGAAGGATTACATGAAAAACTGTTTTTT
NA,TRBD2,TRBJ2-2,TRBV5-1,CASSRGTSGTGELFF,TGCGCCAGCAGCCGAGGGACTAGCGGGACCGGGGAGCTGTTTTTT
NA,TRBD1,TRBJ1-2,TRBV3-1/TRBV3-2,CASSQDLTGGGNYGYTF,TGTGCCAGCAGCCAAGATCTGACAGGGGGTGGTAACTATGGCTACACCTTC
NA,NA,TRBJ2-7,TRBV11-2,CASSLDLNSYEQYF,TGTGCCAGCAGCTTAGATCTTAACAGTTACGAGCAGTACTTC
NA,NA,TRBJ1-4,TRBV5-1,CASSLVRGGEKLFF,TGCGCCAGCAGCTTGGTAAGAGGCGGTGAAAAACTGTTTTTT
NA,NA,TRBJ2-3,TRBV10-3,CAITSSSDTQYF,TGTGCCATCACTTCTAGCTCGGATACGCAGTATTTT
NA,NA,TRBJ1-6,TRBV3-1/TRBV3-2,CASRGGLDSPLHF,TGTGCCAGTCGCGGGGGGCTGGATTCACCCCTCCACTTT
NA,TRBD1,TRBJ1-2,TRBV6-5,CASSTRQGTYGYTF,TGTGCCAGCAGTACCCGACAGGGAACCTATGGCTACACCTTC
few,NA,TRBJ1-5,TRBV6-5,CASTGGRLGNQPQHF,TGTGCCAGCACCGGGGGCAGGCTTGGCAATCAGCCCCAGCATTTT
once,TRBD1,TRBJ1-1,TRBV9,CASSVADRGTEAFF,TGTGCCAGCAGCGTAGCTGACAGGGGGACTGAAGCTTTCTTT
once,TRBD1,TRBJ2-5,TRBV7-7,CASSPDRGGFWETQYF,TGTGCCAGCAGCCCGGACAGGGGCGGATTCTGGGAGACCCAGTACTTC
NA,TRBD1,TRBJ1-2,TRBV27,CASSLWSGGHYGYTF,TGTGCCAGCAGTTTATGGTCAGGGGGCCACTATGGCTACACCTTC
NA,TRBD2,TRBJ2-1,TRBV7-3,CASSPKGLAGRSGNEQFF,TGTGCCAGCAGCCCCAAGGGACTAGCGGGTCGTTCGGGGAATGAGCAGTTCTTC
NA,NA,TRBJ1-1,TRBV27,CASSLSGLEAFF,TGTGCCAGCAGTTTATCGGGGTTAGAAGCTTTCTTT
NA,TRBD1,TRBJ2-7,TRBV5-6,CASSFYRTGSYEQYF,TGTGCCAGCAGCTTCTACAGGACAGGCTCCTACGAGCAGTACTTC
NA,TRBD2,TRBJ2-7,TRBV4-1,CASSQDGAGGYEQYF,TGCGCCAGCAGCCAAGATGGAGCGGGAGGGTACGAGCAGTACTTC
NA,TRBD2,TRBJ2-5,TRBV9,CASSVDAGGGEETQYF,TGTGCCAGCAGCGTAGATGCGGGCGGGGGGGAAGAGACCCAGTACTTC
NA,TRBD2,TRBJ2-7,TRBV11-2,CASSLRGLAHSYEQYF,TGTGCCAGCAGCTTACGAGGACTAGCCCACTCCTACGAGCAGTACTTC
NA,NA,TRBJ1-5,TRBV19,CASSPPGNGNQPQHF,TGTGCCAGTAGCCCCCCCGGGAATGGCAATCAGCCCCAGCATTTT
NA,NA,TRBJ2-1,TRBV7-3,CASSPQAGPASYNEQFF,TGTGCCAGCAGCCCCCAAGCCGGACCGGCCTCCTACAATGAGCAGTTCTTC
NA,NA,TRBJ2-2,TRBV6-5,CASSSRQVNTGELFF,TGTGCCAGCAGTTCCCGACAGGTGAACACCGGGGAGCTGTTTTTT
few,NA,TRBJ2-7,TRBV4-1,CASSQDPGLASYEQYF,TGCGCCAGCAGCCAAGATCCCGGGTTGGCCTCCTACGAGCAGTACTTC